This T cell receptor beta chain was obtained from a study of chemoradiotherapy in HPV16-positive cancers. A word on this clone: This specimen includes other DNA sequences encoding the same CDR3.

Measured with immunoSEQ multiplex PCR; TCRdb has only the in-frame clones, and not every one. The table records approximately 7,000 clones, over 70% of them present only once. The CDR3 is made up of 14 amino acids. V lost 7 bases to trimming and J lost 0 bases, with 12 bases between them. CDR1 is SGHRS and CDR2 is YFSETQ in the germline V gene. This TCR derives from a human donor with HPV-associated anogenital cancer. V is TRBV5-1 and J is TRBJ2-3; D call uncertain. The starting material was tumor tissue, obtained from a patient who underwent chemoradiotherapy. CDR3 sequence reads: CASGRSSSTDTQYF. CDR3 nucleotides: TGCGCCAGCGGACGGAGTTCTAGCACAGATACGCAGTATTTT.